What follows is one T cell receptor beta chain and its context. Its antigen is unknown. Naive CD8 cells lacked CD45RO and underwent positive selection for CCR7, leaving out terminally differentiated effector memory CD45RA+ cells. This specimen belongs to a study of shared clonotypes between healthy human individuals. About the study: The study enrolled two women and three men aged 18 to 49.

TCRdb's copy holds only in-frame clones and misses some; the assay was immunoSEQ multiplex PCR. The table shows fewer than 1 million clones, with 90% to 97% occurring only once. The CDR3 spans 13 residues. V gave up 5 bases and J gave up 3 bases, with 10 bases separating them. CDR1 is LNHNV, CDR2 YYDKDF, per germline (reference sequence). Study-wide points: Naive CD4 clonotypes overlapped across several donors at approximately 5.5%.

The sequenced material came from naive CD8+ T cells sorted from blood. The origin of this receptor is a man aged 30-40 years in good health. V usage is TRBV15 and J usage is TRBJ1-1; perhaps TRBD1 as D (5 bases). The DNA of the CDR3 is TGTGCCACCAGCTGGGGGGAGGACACTGAAGCTTTCTTT. Translating it yields CATSWGEDTEAFF.